The 31 T cell receptor beta chains below were found in one sample sequenced in a study of low-dose radiotherapy and immunotherapy resistance in tumors. As to time point: before trial treatment. TRAV- and TRBV-specific primers were used for first-strand cDNA, which covered alpha and beta chains. With a V-primer adapter and a constant-region primer, TCRs were amplified for around 20 PCR cycles. One entry per CDR3 protein, called by TCRdb with MiXCR from the reads. The table has approximately 89,000 distinct CDR3 sequences, approximately 17% seen once. This sample comprised PBMCs, obtained before treatment. All receptors come from a male donor with prostate cancer.

Ten or more counts support this clonotype. This chain connects TRBV7-2 to TRBJ2-1, with D unresolved. CDR1 is SGHTA and CDR2 is FQGNSA in the germline V gene. Trimming stripped 6 bases from V and 10 bases from J, with 13 bases between. The length of the CDR3 is 12 residues. The CDR3 DNA is TGTGCCAGCAGGGATCAGACCAGCGAGCAGTTCTTC. Its translation: CASRDQTSEQFF.

In its sample, this clonotype was seen once. This may stem from a read error, because a much larger clone lies one nucleotide away. The gene calls are TRBV7-9 and TRBJ2-5; 7 bases map to TRBD1. Germline V lookup: CDR1 SEHNR, CDR2 FQNEAQ (reference sequence). This CDR3 spans 16 amino acids. The CDR3 loop is CASSLAVEGAWENQYF. CDR3 DNA: TGTGCCAGCAGCTTAGCGGTTGAGGGGGCTTGGGAGAACCAGTACTTC. The variable domain in full, with the rest retrieved from reference TRBV7-9 and TRBJ2-5, is DTGVSQNPRHKITKRGQNVTFRCDPISEHNRLYWYRQTLGQGPEFLTYFQNEAQLEKSRLLSDRFSAERPKGSFSTLEIQRTEQGDSAMYLCASSLAVEGAWENQYFGPGTRLLVL.

In its sample, this clonotype was seen once. This chain's CDR3 is CASSYGLEGNTDTQYF. Written as DNA, the CDR3 is TGTGCCAGCAGCTACGGACTAGAGGGGAACACAGATACGCAGTATTTT. This chain connects TRBV7-3 to TRBJ2-3; 7 bases agree with TRBD2. The CDR3 is 16 residues long. CDR1 and CDR2 from the germline V gene are SGHTA and FQGTGA. With V trimmed by 4 bases and J by 2 bases, 9 bases remained unmatched.

This clonotype was seen at least ten times. This chain joins TRBV6-6 and TRBJ2-1; TRBD2 matches 14 bases. The germline gives CDR1 MNHNY, CDR2 SVGAGI (reference sequence). This CDR3 region has 17 residues. V shed 4 bases, J shed 4 bases, and the junction held 6 bases outside the gene matches. The CDR3 here is CASSFGTSGSEYNEQFF. The CDR3 DNA reads TGTGCCAGCAGTTTTGGGACTAGCGGGAGTGAGTACAATGAGCAGTTCTTC.

Turning to this clonotype: A far larger clone lies a single base away; this is likely a read error. The rearrangement links TRBV29-1 to TRBJ2-1; D call uncertain. The V gene's germline CDR1 is SQVTM and CDR2 ANQGSEA. The length of the CDR3 is 13 residues. V was shortened by 5 bases and J by 10 bases, with 18 bases between the two germline ends. CDR3 DNA: TGCAGCGTTATCATCACCCTCTCCTACGAGCAGTTCTTC. It is translated as CSVIITLSYEQFF.

In its sample, this clonotype was seen many times. This chain joins TRBV5-1 and TRBJ1-1; 7 bases line up with TRBD1. The germline CDR1 and CDR2 sequences are SGHRS and YFSETQ. Trimming took 4 bases from V and 8 from J; bases not matched to a gene: 8. The CDR3 is 13 amino acids. The CDR3 nucleotides are TGCGCCAGCAGCGAAAATACAGGGGTGGAAGCTTTCTTT. It encodes CASSENTGVEAFF.

This clonotype was seen repeatedly, ten times or more. The V gene is TRBV20-1, the J gene TRBJ2-3; D is possibly TRBD2 (5 bases). CDR1 is DFQATT and CDR2 is SNEGSKA in the germline V gene (reference sequence). V was shortened by 0 bases and J by 4 bases, with 17 bases between the two germline ends. The CDR3 runs 16 residues. This chain's CDR3 is CSARDTLAFPPDTQYF. The DNA for the CDR3 is TGCAGTGCTAGAGATACTCTAGCTTTCCCCCCAGATACGCAGTATTTT.

This clonotype showed up many times. The chain employs TRBV10-3 and TRBJ1-2; 9 bases are shared with TRBD1. Germline trimming cut 0 bases from V and 6 bases from J; bases unmatched to any gene: 2. The CDR3 runs 14 residues. CDR1 is ENHRY and CDR2 is SYGVKD in the germline V gene. CDR3 residues: CAISESGTGNGYTF. DNA of the CDR3: TGTGCCATCAGTGAGTCGGGGACAGGGAATGGCTACACCTTC.

This clonotype was seen at least ten times. The rearrangement joins TRBV15 to TRBJ1-6; 9 positions agree with TRBD1. The V and J ends lost 1 base and 5 bases, in that order; junction bases with no gene match: 6. CDR1 and CDR2 from the germline V gene are LNHNV and YYDKDF (reference sequence). The CDR3 sequence is 17 residues long. For the CDR3, the DNA is TGTGCCACCAGCAGAGCTACAGGGGGCGACGATAATTCACCCCTCCACTTT. It specifies CATSRATGGDDNSPLHF. Based on the CDR3 plus reference TRBV15 and TRBJ1-6, the full variable domain is DAMVIQNPRYQVTQFGKPVTLSCSQTLNHNVMYWYQQKSSQAPKLLFHYYDKDFNNEADTPDNFQSRRPNTSFCFLDIRSPGLGDTAMYLCATSRATGGDDNSPLHFGNGTRLTVT.

This clonotype has a count of ten or more. The V and J genes are TRBV20-1 and TRBJ2-5; D remains unclear. Looked up from germline, CDR1 is DFQATT and CDR2 is SNEGSKA (reference sequence). This CDR3 is built from 11 residues. Trimming left V 6 bases short and J 7 bases short, with 12 bases between. CDR3 nucleotides: TGCAGTGCCGACACCTCTGGGACCCAGTACTTC. This translates into CSADTSGTQYF.

This clonotype was seen ten or more times. The chain carries TRBV5-1 and TRBJ2-5, with 8 bases matching TRBD2. Germline V gene lookup returns CDR1 SGHRS and CDR2 YFSETQ. V lost 4 bases and J lost 5; bases outside the gene matches: 7. The CDR3 extends over 14 amino acids. CDR3 residues: CASSTTGGIETQYF. The CDR3 region has the DNA TGCGCCAGCAGCACTACGGGGGGGATCGAGACCCAGTACTTC.

Ten or more counts support this clonotype. The chain is built from TRBV28 and TRBJ2-3; the match to TRBD2 covers 10 bases. Per germline, CDR1 MDHEN and CDR2 SYDVKM. This CDR3 is 17 amino acids long. Unmatched junction bases numbered 11, after V lost 5 bases and J lost 3 bases. This CDR3 reads CASSDRLAGTATDTQYF. CDR3 nucleotide sequence: TGTGCCAGCAGTGATAGACTAGCGGGTACAGCAACAGATACGCAGTATTTT.

This clonotype was observed a few times. V is TRBV27 and J is TRBJ1-1, with a tentative D call TRBD1 (6 bases). This CDR3 is built from 15 residues. The V end was cut by 3 bases, the J end by 0 bases, with 11 bases between. In germline, CDR1 is MNHEY, CDR2 SMNVEV (reference sequence). The CDR3 DNA follows: TGTGCCAGCAGTTTGCACAGGGCCATGAACACTGAAGCTTTCTTT. Its protein product is CASSLHRAMNTEAFF.

Ten or more counts support this clonotype. The chain couples TRBV29-1 to TRBJ2-6; tentative D call: TRBD2 (7 bases). The V end was cut by 4 bases, the J end by 2 bases, with 12 bases between. Germline CDR1 reads SQVTM; CDR2 reads ANQGSEA. The CDR3 is made up of 15 amino acids. In DNA form, the CDR3 reads TGCAGCGTTGTCACAGGGACTACTGGGGCCAACGTCCTGACTTTC. It is translated as CSVVTGTTGANVLTF. Filled out from reference TRBV29-1 and TRBJ2-6, the complete variable domain reads SAVISQKPSRDICQRGTSLTIQCQVDSQVTMMFWYRQQPGQSLTLIATANQGSEATYESGFVIDKFPISRPNLTFSTLTVSNMSPEDSSIYLCSVVTGTTGANVLTFGAGSRLTVL.

Many counts were recorded for this clonotype. The chain has TRBV12-3 or TRBV12-4 and TRBJ1-1; D may be TRBD1 (5 bases). The ends were cut back, 5 bases at V and 0 bases at J, with 10 bases in the middle. The CDR3 is 14 residues long. The CDR3 DNA follows: TGTGCCAGCAGTCCTGACAGCCTGAACACTGAAGCTTTCTTT. Translating gives CASSPDSLNTEAFF.

This chain joins TRBV19 and TRBJ1-5; D perhaps matches TRBD1 (6 bases). V dropped 1 base and J dropped 4 bases, with 20 bases sitting between them. The CDR3 is 18 amino acids. Per the germline V gene, CDR1 is LNHDA and CDR2 is SQIVND (reference sequence). CDR3 bases: TGTGCCAGTAGTATAGCCCTACCTGGGGGCGCAGGAAATCAGCCCCAGCATTTT. Its translation is CASSIALPGGAGNQPQHF.

The V call is TRBV24-1, the J call TRBJ1-5, with a possible D match to TRBD1 (6 bases). This CDR3 spans 13 amino acids. Trimming pared 6 bases from V and 7 bases from J, leaving 12 bases between. Per germline, CDR1 KGHDR and CDR2 SFDVKD. The CDR3 protein is CATSRAGEQPQHF. CDR3 DNA: TGTGCCACCAGTCGGGCAGGGGAACAGCCCCAGCATTTT.

This clonotype appeared many times. The chain recombines TRBV7-2 with TRBJ1-4; 9 bases line up with TRBD1. This CDR3 has 18 residues. Germline CDR1 SGHTA, CDR2 FQGNSA. After removal of 5 bases from V and 4 bases from J, the junction contained 14 bases not matched to a gene. CDR3 sequence reads: CASSSPGTGKWGNEKLFF. Here the CDR3 DNA reads TGTGCCAGCAGCAGTCCCGGGACAGGGAAGTGGGGTAATGAAAAACTGTTTTTT. Supplemented by reference TRBV7-2 and TRBJ1-4, the full variable domain reads GAGVSQSPSNKVTEKGKDVELRCDPISGHTALYWYRQSLGQGLEFLIYFQGNSAPDKSGLPSDRFSAERTGGSVSTLTIQRTQQEDSAVYLCASSSPGTGKWGNEKLFFGSGTQLSVL.

This clonotype has a handful of counts. Written as DNA, the CDR3 is TGTGCCAGCAGTGTCCGGGACTATAACGAGCAGTACTTC. This translates into CASSVRDYNEQYF. The V gene is TRBV12-3 or TRBV12-4, the J gene TRBJ2-7; 7 bases are shared with TRBD2. CDR3 length equals 13 residues. V dropped 5 bases and J dropped 5; count of bases not matched to a gene: 6.

There are many counts of this clonotype. The V call is TRBV6-5, the J call TRBJ1-1; unclear D gene. The germline V gene encodes CDR1 MNHEY and CDR2 SVGAGI. This CDR3 region has 11 residues. V dropped 8 bases and J dropped 8 bases, with 12 bases sitting between them. As DNA, the CDR3 is TGTGCCAGCGGACCACCCAGGGAAGCTTTCTTT. Translating it yields CASGPPREAFF.

This chain's CDR3 is CASSTTGANVLTF. CDR3 nucleotide sequence: TGTGCCAGCAGTACGACTGGGGCCAACGTCCTGACTTTC. The genes are TRBV6-6 and TRBJ2-6; D is unresolved. The germline CDR1 and CDR2 sequences are MNHNY and SVGAGI (reference sequence). The CDR3 has 13 residues. V lost 5 bases and J lost 2, with 4 bases in between.

In this sample, this clonotype turned up many times. The rearrangement links TRBV7-2 to TRBJ1-4; TRBD1 is a possible D gene (5 bases). Germline V gene sequence: CDR1 SGHTA, CDR2 FQGNSA. Trimming left V 6 bases short and J 8 bases short, with 16 bases between. The CDR3 consists of 14 residues. DNA for the CDR3: TGTGCCAGCAGGTCAGGGAGGTCCGGAGAAAAACTGTTTTTT. It specifies CASRSGRSGEKLFF. The whole variable domain, filled in from reference TRBV7-2 and TRBJ1-4, reads GAGVSQSPSNKVTEKGKDVELRCDPISGHTALYWYRQSLGQGLEFLIYFQGNSAPDKSGLPSDRFSAERTGGSVSTLTIQRTQQEDSAVYLCASRSGRSGEKLFFGSGTQLSVL.

The sample holds many counts of this clonotype. This chain connects TRBV20-1 to TRBJ2-7, with 14 bases aligning to TRBD2. This CDR3 is built from 14 residues. Trimming cost V 5 bases and J 6 bases; bases outside gene matches: 6. CDR1 is DFQATT and CDR2 is SNEGSKA in the germline V gene (reference sequence). In nucleotides, the CDR3 is TGCAGTGCTGCACGACTAGCGGGAGGGTTCGAGCAGTACTTC. Translation: CSAARLAGGFEQYF.

This clonotype was detected only a few times. With a far larger clone one base away, a read error is the likely cause. The chain combines TRBV6-8 with TRBJ1-3, with D tentatively TRBD1 (5 bases). Deletions cut 5 bases from V and 0 bases from J, with 14 bases between. Per germline, CDR1 MNHGY and CDR2 SAAAGT. The CDR3 runs to 16 residues. DNA for the CDR3: TGTGCCAGCAGTCGAGCCTGGGACGGCTCTGGAAACACCATATATTTT. Protein product: CASSRAWDGSGNTIYF.

The J gene is TRBJ1-1, the V gene TRBV30; no clear D gene. V was cut by 3 bases and J by 6 bases, with 8 bases left in between. This CDR3 contains 11 residues. Germline V gives CDR1 GTSNPN, CDR2 SVGIG (reference sequence). This CDR3 reads CAWREGSEAFF. The DNA of the CDR3 is TGTGCCTGGAGGGAAGGGTCTGAAGCTTTCTTT.

At least ten counts were recorded for this clonotype. The chain links TRBV19 to TRBJ1-3, with 9 bases aligning to TRBD1. This CDR3 region has 15 residues. The V gene's germline CDR1 is LNHDA and CDR2 SQIVND (reference sequence). V shed 10 bases and J 0 bases; nucleotides not matched to a gene: 7. This CDR3 reads CATCLGQGSGNTIYF. In nucleotides, the CDR3 is TGTGCCACCTGTTTGGGACAGGGCTCTGGAAACACCATATATTTT.

In its sample, this clonotype was seen a few times. The rearrangement joins TRBV12-2 to TRBJ1-6; TRBD1 was called by the table and not checked on the DNA. TRBV12-2 has pseudogene status. This CDR3 comprises 16 residues. DNA of the CDR3: TGTGCCAGCAGCGCACGGACAGGGGCCCATAATTCACCCCTCCACTTT. Translated: CASSARTGAHNSPLHF.

This clonotype was recorded a few times. V is TRBV19 and J is TRBJ2-1; the D gene could be TRBD1 or TRBD2 (7 bases each). This CDR3 is built from 15 residues. The V end lost 5 bases, the J end lost 5 bases, and 16 bases lay between the germline ends. Germline-derived CDR1 and CDR2 are LNHDA and SQIVND (reference sequence). The CDR3 reads CASSDDREGDNEQFF. The CDR3 DNA follows: TGTGCCAGTAGTGACGACAGGGAGGGGGACAATGAGCAGTTCTTC.

This clonotype was seen ten or more times. The chain recombines TRBV7-9 with TRBJ2-7; TRBD2 is a possible D gene (5 bases). The CDR3 has 11 amino acids. Trimming removed 8 bases from V and 2 bases from J, with 7 bases in between. Germline assignment: CDR1 SEHNR and CDR2 FQNEAQ (reference sequence). The DNA for the CDR3 is TGTGCCAGCGAGGGAACCTACGAGCAGTACTTC. Amino acid sequence: CASEGTYEQYF.

This clonotype was recorded at least ten times. The chain employs TRBV19 and TRBJ2-1; D may match TRBD1 or TRBD2 (5 bases each). The CDR3 sequence is 16 residues long. Germline V gives CDR1 LNHDA, CDR2 SQIVND (reference sequence). Deletions cut 1 base from V and 7 bases from J, with 17 bases between. CDR3 loop: CASSIGRDGSPNEQFF. The CDR3 nucleotides are TGTGCCAGTAGTATAGGTCGGGACGGGTCACCAAATGAGCAGTTCTTC. The full variable domain, completed using reference TRBV19 and TRBJ2-1, is DGGITQSPKYLFRKEGQNVTLSCEQNLNHDAMYWYRQDPGQGLRLIYYSQIVNDFQKGDIAEGYSVSREKKESFPLTVTSAQKNPTAFYLCASSIGRDGSPNEQFFGPGTRLTVL.

The rearrangement uses TRBV10-3 and TRBJ2-1; tentative D call: TRBD2 (5 bases). Germline lookup yields CDR1 ENHRY and CDR2 SYGVKD. CDR3 length: 14 residues. The V gene lost 10 bases and the J gene lost 3 bases, with 16 bases spanning the gap. DNA of the CDR3: TGTGCCACCCTCCCCGTTGAGGGCTACAATGAGCAGTTCTTC. Residues: CATLPVEGYNEQFF.